The 13 T cell receptor beta chains listed next were all sequenced from one sample in a study of shared clonotypes between healthy human individuals. Profiling relied on immunoSEQ multiplex PCR, and the TCRdb table lists in-frame clones only, not all of them. The sample has 560,000 or so clones; 95% to 97% are singletons. In the naive CD8 group, cells lacked CD45RO and were positively selected for CCR7, so terminally differentiated effector memory CD45RA+ cells were left out. Source material: naive CD8+ T cells sorted from blood. These receptor sequences come from a woman aged 25 to 45 in good health.

Only one count was recorded for this clone. CDR3 DNA: TGTGCCAGCAGCCAAGACCTAGCGGGAGGTATAAGGAGCTCCTACAATGAGCAGTTCTTC. Translated: CASSQDLAGGIRSSYNEQFF. The V gene is TRBV4-2, the J gene TRBJ2-1; 11 bases line up with TRBD2. The CDR3 loop spans 20 amino acids. Germline-derived CDR1 and CDR2 are LGHNA and YNFKEQ. Unmatched junction bases numbered 10, after V lost 0 bases and J lost 0 bases.

This rearrangement joins TRBV28 to TRBJ1-4; no clear D gene. The CDR3 is 15 amino acids. In germline, CDR1 is MDHEN, CDR2 SYDVKM. V was shortened by 6 bases and J by 5 bases, with 16 bases between the two germline ends. CDR3 bases: TGTGCCAGCAGGATACAGAACAACCGGAATGAAAAACTGTTTTTT. Translation gives CASRIQNNRNEKLFF.

This clone appeared once. V gene TRBV7-8 combines with J gene TRBJ2-7; D call uncertain. CDR3 length: 12 residues. In germline, CDR1 is SGHVS, CDR2 FQNEAQ. Trimming removed 1 base from V and 6 bases from J, with 7 bases in between. The CDR3 is CASSLEGIEQYF. The DNA for the CDR3 is TGTGCCAGCAGCTTAGAAGGGATCGAGCAGTACTTC. The full variable domain, in which reference TRBV7-8 and TRBJ2-7 provide the parts outside the CDR3, is GAGVSQSPRYKVAKRGQDVALRCDPISGHVSLFWYQQALGQGPEFLTYFQNEAQLDKSGLPSDRFFAERPEGSVSTLKIQRTQQEDSAVYLCASSLEGIEQYFGPGTRLTVT.

The V call is TRBV19, the J call TRBJ2-7; D might be TRBD1 (5 bases). Trimming took off 3 bases at V and 0 bases at J, with 15 bases between the two ends. The CDR3 runs to 16 residues. Germline CDR1 and CDR2: LNHDA and SQIVND (reference sequence). CDR3 nucleotides: TGTGCCAGTAGTATGGTGGCGGTAGACAGCTCCTACGAGCAGTACTTC. Translated, it gives CASSMVAVDSSYEQYF. Full variable domain (outside the CDR3, taken from reference TRBV19 and TRBJ2-7): DGGITQSPKYLFRKEGQNVTLSCEQNLNHDAMYWYRQDPGQGLRLIYYSQIVNDFQKGDIAEGYSVSREKKESFPLTVTSAQKNPTAFYLCASSMVAVDSSYEQYFGPGTRLTVT.

This rearrangement joins TRBV19 to TRBJ2-2; D unclear. Germline V gene sequence: CDR1 LNHDA, CDR2 SQIVND (reference sequence). V lost 3 bases and J 6 bases, leaving 5 bases between the germline ends. This CDR3 comprises 12 residues. The CDR3 loop reads CASSIFPGELFF. The CDR3 DNA follows: TGTGCCAGTAGTATTTTCCCCGGGGAGCTGTTTTTT.

V usage is TRBV27 and J usage is TRBJ2-4; D might be TRBD2 (6 bases). This CDR3 contains 16 residues. Germline lookup yields CDR1 MNHEY and CDR2 SMNVEV (reference sequence). The V and J ends lost 5 bases and 1 base respectively, with 15 bases between them. The CDR3 sequence is CASSPRDFDAKNIQYF. The DNA of the CDR3 is TGTGCCAGCAGTCCGAGGGACTTCGACGCCAAAAACATTCAGTACTTC.

The rearrangement joins TRBV7-9 to TRBJ2-3; D call uncertain. There are 12 residues in the CDR3. From germline, CDR1 is SEHNR and CDR2 FQNEAQ (reference sequence). V lost 5 bases and J lost 7, with 10 bases in between. CDR3 coding DNA: TGTGCCAGCAGCCGTGGTTTTCATACGCAGTATTTT. Translation: CASSRGFHTQYF. The full variable domain, completed using reference TRBV7-9 and TRBJ2-3, is DTGVSQNPRHKITKRGQNVTFRCDPISEHNRLYWYRQTLGQGPEFLTYFQNEAQLEKSRLLSDRFSAERPKGSFSTLEIQRTEQGDSAMYLCASSRGFHTQYFGPGTRLTVL.

As concerns this clone: Additional DNA sequences in this sample encode the identical CDR3. This rearrangement joins TRBV5-4 to TRBJ1-1; TRBD1 matches at 8 bases. The trim removed 2 bases at V and 1 base at J, leaving 1 base unmatched. Germline V lookup: CDR1 SGHNT, CDR2 YYREEE (reference sequence). The length of the CDR3 is 14 residues. CDR3 coding DNA: TGTGCCAGCAGCTTCGGACAGGGGAACACTGAAGCTTTCTTT. Amino acids: CASSFGQGNTEAFF.

The chain joins TRBV6-1 to TRBJ2-7; D assignment may be TRBD1 or TRBD2 (5 bases each). Germline values: CDR1 MNHNS, CDR2 SASEGT. V gave up 1 base and J gave up 1 base, with 14 bases separating them. This CDR3 region has 16 residues. The CDR3 sequence is CASSEDLWDGSYEQYF. For the CDR3, the DNA is TGTGCCAGCAGTGAAGACCTATGGGACGGGTCCTACGAGCAGTACTTC.

J is TRBJ1-3 and V is TRBV28; D is undetermined. The CDR3 covers 22 residues. Per germline, CDR1 MDHEN and CDR2 SYDVKM. The ends were cut back, 2 bases at V and 0 bases at J, with 29 bases in the middle. CDR3 bases: TGTGCCAGCAGTTTACCGTCCCATCTTCGCACGCGTCACAGAGACTCTGGAAACACCATATATTTT. Protein sequence: CASSLPSHLRTRHRDSGNTIYF.

The chain employs TRBV29-1 and TRBJ2-1; D not certain. The V end lost 7 bases, the J end lost 5 bases, and 6 bases lay between the germline ends. From germline, CDR1 is SQVTM and CDR2 ANQGSEA. The length of the CDR3 is 10 residues. DNA of the CDR3: TGCAGCGCCCGGAACAATGAGCAGTTCTTC. This codes for CSARNNEQFF.

The chain carries TRBV19 and TRBJ2-1; D may be TRBD1 (6 bases). CDR1 is LNHDA and CDR2 is SQIVND in the germline V gene (reference sequence). This CDR3 spans 14 amino acids. V gave up 1 base and J gave up 10 bases, with 14 bases separating them. The CDR3 DNA follows: TGTGCCAGTAGTATAGGGACAGTAGGCGGGGAGCAGTTCTTC. This codes for CASSIGTVGGEQFF.

This chain connects TRBV5-6 to TRBJ2-7; 11 positions agree with TRBD1. The V and J ends lost 4 bases and 2 bases, in that order; junction bases with no gene match: 14. The CDR3 sequence is 18 residues long. Germline V gives CDR1 SGHDT, CDR2 YYEEEE. The CDR3 DNA sequence: TGTGCCAGCAGCCCCCAACGGTACACGGGACAGGGGGCCTACGAGCAGTACTTC. This sequence encodes CASSPQRYTGQGAYEQYF.